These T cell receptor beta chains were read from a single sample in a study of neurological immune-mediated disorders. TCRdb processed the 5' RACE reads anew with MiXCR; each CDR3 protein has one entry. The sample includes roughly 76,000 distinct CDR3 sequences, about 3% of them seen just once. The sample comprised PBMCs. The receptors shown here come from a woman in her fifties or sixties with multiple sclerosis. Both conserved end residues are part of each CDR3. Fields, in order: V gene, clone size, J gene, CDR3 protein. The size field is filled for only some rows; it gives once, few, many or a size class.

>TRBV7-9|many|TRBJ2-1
CASSFKNEQFF
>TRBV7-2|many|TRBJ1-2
CASSLNDRVNYGYTF
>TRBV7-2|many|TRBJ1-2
CASSLGTSYGYTF
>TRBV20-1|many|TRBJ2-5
CSAAMGRVTETQYF
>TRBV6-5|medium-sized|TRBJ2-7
CASSYSWPTYEQYF
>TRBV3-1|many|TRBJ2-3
CASSHPVAGGITDTQYF
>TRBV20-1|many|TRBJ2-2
CSARLAGNTGELFF
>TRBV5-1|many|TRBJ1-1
CASSPKGQTAEAFF
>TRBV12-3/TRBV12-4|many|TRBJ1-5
CASSLGGYSNQPQHF
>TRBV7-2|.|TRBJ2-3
CTSSLNKGRAIDTQYF
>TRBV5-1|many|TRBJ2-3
CASSPGLAGGTDTQYF
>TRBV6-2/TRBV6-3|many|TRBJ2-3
CASQGAGDPTQYF
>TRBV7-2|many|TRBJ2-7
CASSPAAGEISEQYF
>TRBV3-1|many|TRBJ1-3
CASSQLTSTGGGNTIYF
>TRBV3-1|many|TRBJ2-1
CASSQVTDKLDNEQFF
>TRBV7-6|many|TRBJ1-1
CASSIFTGEGTEAFF
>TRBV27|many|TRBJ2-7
CASSLGGMAGEQYF
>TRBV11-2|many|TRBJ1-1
CASSLVVRNTEAFF
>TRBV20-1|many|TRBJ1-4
CSAREFFPRPTNEKLFF
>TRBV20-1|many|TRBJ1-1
CSAPKPERNTEAFF
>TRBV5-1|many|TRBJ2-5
CASSSGPQETQYF
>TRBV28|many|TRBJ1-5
CASSQGQYNQHF
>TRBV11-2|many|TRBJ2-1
CASSLDGGEQFF
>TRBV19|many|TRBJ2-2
CASRSDRNTGELFF
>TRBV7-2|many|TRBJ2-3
CASSVSTDTQYF
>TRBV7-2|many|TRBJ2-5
CASSLASPGRGETQYF
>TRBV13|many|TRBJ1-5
CASSRGQDNQPQHF
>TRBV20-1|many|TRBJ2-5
CSARDPSAGGETQYF
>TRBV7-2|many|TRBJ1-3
CASSLRPGRDTIYF
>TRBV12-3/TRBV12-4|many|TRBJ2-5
CASSPRDRAGKTQYF
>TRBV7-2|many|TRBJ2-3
CASSLGPGPDTQYF
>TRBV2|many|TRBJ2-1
CASSGQGYEQFF
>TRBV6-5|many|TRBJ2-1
CASRLEGRRNEQFF
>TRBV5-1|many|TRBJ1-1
CASSFGGAVGTEAFF
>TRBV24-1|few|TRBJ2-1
CATSDGGGYEQFF
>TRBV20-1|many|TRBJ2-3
CSASGGPDTQYF
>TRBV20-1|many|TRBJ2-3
CSATRVPSTDTQYF
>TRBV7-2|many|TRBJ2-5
CASSLGLAGGAETQYF
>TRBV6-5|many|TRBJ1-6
CASMGGSGNSPLHF
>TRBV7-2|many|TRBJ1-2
CASSLDRDTNYGYTF
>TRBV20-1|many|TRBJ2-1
CSAGHWRSYNEQFF
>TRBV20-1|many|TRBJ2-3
CSARRATDTDTQYF
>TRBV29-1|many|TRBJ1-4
CSVEGTGALGFDEKLFF
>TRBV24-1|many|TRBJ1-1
CATSDGPNTEAFF
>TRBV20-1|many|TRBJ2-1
CSARENGIEQFF
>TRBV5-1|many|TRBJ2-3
CASTATGQGLADTQYF
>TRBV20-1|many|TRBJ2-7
CSARDETSGSYEQYF
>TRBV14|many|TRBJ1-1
CASSQDLPGLLSEAFF
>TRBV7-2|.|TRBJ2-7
CASSLGPDYEQYF
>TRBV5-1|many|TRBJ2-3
CASSLVGLTDTQYF
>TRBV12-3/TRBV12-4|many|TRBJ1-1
CASSPLYGKQGTTAFF
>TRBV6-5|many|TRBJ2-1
CASSYRTAYNEQFF
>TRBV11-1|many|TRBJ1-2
CASSSGVNYGYTF
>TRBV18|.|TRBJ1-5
CASSPQQVSNQPQHF
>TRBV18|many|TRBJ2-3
CASSPPSTDTQYF